The 21 T cell receptor beta chains reported below all come from one sample, sequenced in a study of tumor-infiltrating lymphocytes in primary liver carcinoma. The tissue used was unsorted bulk material of roughly 17-34 mg. RNA and DNA were co-extracted from it with the AllPrep DNA/RNA mini kit. Reverse transcription of approximately 520 ng total RNA with a constant-region primer produced TCR beta cDNA. Amplification in three nested multiplex PCR rounds with slightly modified ARM-PCR gave rise to TCR beta libraries. Forward primers for TRBV1-TRBV30 and a C-beta reverse primer served the first two PCR rounds, at roughly 10 cycles each. From the multiplex PCR reads, TCRdb called clonotypes with MiXCR, one entry per CDR3 protein. The sample holds 80,000 or so distinct CDR3 sequences, 70% to 75% seen once. The sample taken for sequencing was liver tumor tissue from sampling region 4. As for subset: tumor region T4, right-lateral pole. Every receptor here comes from an older woman with primary liver carcinoma and hepatitis B virus infection.

This clonotype was recorded many times. The V gene is TRBV4-1, the J gene TRBJ2-7; 11 nucleotides match TRBD1. The germline gives CDR1 MGHRA, CDR2 YSYEKL. This CDR3 comprises 19 residues. V shed 4 bases and J 2 bases; nucleotides not matched to a gene: 16. CDR3 residues: CASSPRDRGSGVRAYEQYF. The CDR3 DNA follows: TGCGCCAGCAGCCCTCGGGACAGGGGGTCGGGAGTACGGGCCTACGAGCAGTACTTC.

Turning to this clonotype: Relative to the germline gene, one junction end is altered; a read error may explain this. The J gene is TRBJ2-3, the V gene TRBV7-9; unclear D gene. CDR3 size: 16 residues. Germline V gives CDR1 SEHNR, CDR2 FQNEAQ (reference sequence). CDR3 sequence (DNA): TGTGCCAGCACCCAATACGGAAGCGAAAGCACAGATACGCAATATTTT. Amino acids: CASTQYGSESTDTQYF.

Notes on this clonotype: The junction differs from germline at one of its ends, possibly a read error. V and J are TRBV28 and TRBJ2-1; no firm D call. This CDR3 spans 11 amino acids. Germline V gene sequence: CDR1 MDHEN, CDR2 SYDVKM. CDR3 in DNA: TGTGCCAGCAGTTTAATGCACGAGCGGTTCTTC. Translation: CASSLMHERFF.

The rearrangement uses TRBV21-1 and TRBJ2-4. TRBV21-1 constitutes a pseudogene. The CDR3 extends over 15 amino acids. The CDR3 nucleotides read TGTGCCAGCAGCAAAACAGACTTAGGCAAAAACATTCAGTACTTC. It encodes CASSKTDLGKNIQYF.

A remark on this clonotype: Compared with germline, one end of the junction differs, possibly owing to a read error. The J gene is TRBJ2-5, the V gene TRBV6-6; D remains unclear. The CDR3 consists of 15 residues. Looked up from germline, CDR1 is MNHNY and CDR2 is SVGAGI (reference sequence). The CDR3 region has the DNA TGTGCCAGCGGTCAAAATCGCCTAGAACAAGAGACTCAGTACTTC. Translated: CASGQNRLEQETQYF.

The chain couples TRBV5-4 to TRBJ2-7, with D possibly matching TRBD2 (6 bases). Per germline, CDR1 SGHNT and CDR2 YYREEE (reference sequence). CDR3 size: 14 residues. CDR3 in DNA: TGTGCAGGCAGCTTGGGGGGTTACCTCTACGAGCAGTACTTC. Protein: CAGSLGGYLYEQYF.

A note on this clonotype: One junction end disagrees with the germline gene, perhaps due to a read error. The V and J genes are TRBV20-1 and TRBJ2-3, with 12 bases identical to TRBD2. Germline CDR1 is DFQATT and CDR2 is SNEGSKA (reference sequence). The CDR3 totals 17 residues. The CDR3 nucleotides are TGCAGTGTTAGAGATGCGACTAGCGGGAGTATAACAGATACGCAGTATTTT. It yields the protein CSVRDATSGSITDTQYF.

Comment on this clonotype: The CDR3 does not end in the conserved phenylalanine or tryptophan, so this is likely a read error. This rearrangement joins TRBV10-2 to TRBJ2-1; perhaps D is TRBD1 or TRBD2 (5 bases each). The CDR3 sequence is 14 residues long. Germline assignment: CDR1 WSHSY and CDR2 SAAADI. V shed 6 bases and J shed 7 bases, with 16 bases lying between them. The CDR3, as DNA: TGCGCCAGCAGGTTAGAGGGGACGGCGAATGAGCAGTTCTTA. Protein: CASRLEGTANEQFL.

A note on this clonotype: At one of its ends the junction is not consistent with the germline gene, which may arise from a read error. CDR3 coding DNA: TGTGCCAGCCTCCCCTCTCCGGACAGACATTGGGATGAGCACTTCTTC. Translated: CASLPSPDRHWDEHFF. The chain carries TRBV6-1 and TRBJ2-1; D possibly corresponds to TRBD1 (6 bases). There are 16 residues in the CDR3. Per germline, CDR1 MNHNS and CDR2 SASEGT.

The CDR3 reads CASSLGLTAVHREQYF. The CDR3 DNA sequence: TGTGCCAGCAGCTTAGGGCTCACAGCGGTGCATAGGGAACAGTACTTC. This chain links TRBV11-2 with TRBJ2-7; weak D call: TRBD2 (5 bases). V was trimmed by 1 base and J by 10 bases, leaving 23 bases between them. CDR3 size: 16 residues. Germline lookup yields CDR1 SGHAT and CDR2 FQNNGV. The whole variable domain, remainder taken from reference TRBV11-2 and TRBJ2-7, is EAGVAQSPRYKIIEKRQSVAFWCNPISGHATLYWYQQILGQGPKLLIQFQNNGVVDDSQLPKDRFSAERLKGVDSTLKIQPAKLEDSAVYLCASSLGLTAVHREQYFGPGTRLTVT.

Worth noting for this clonotype: It is likely a read error, because the conserved phenylalanine at the end of the CDR3 is missing. The rearrangement joins TRBV29-1 to TRBJ1-5; D is undetermined. The CDR3 contains 13 residues. V lost 6 bases to trimming and J lost 6 bases, with 15 bases between them. Germline V gene lookup returns CDR1 SQVTM and CDR2 ANQGSEA. Here the CDR3 DNA reads TGCAGCGTCTTAGTTTCTGTGGGTCAGCCCCAGCATTCT. Protein: CSVLVSVGQPQHS.

Regarding this clonotype: This may be a read error, as it is one base from a much larger clone. The V gene is TRBV19, the J gene TRBJ2-3; no definite D call. The CDR3 is 12 amino acids. The V gene's germline CDR1 is LNHDA and CDR2 SQIVND (reference sequence). In nucleotides, the CDR3 is TGTGCCAATAGTAACGGAGCAGATACGCAGTATTTT. It codes for CANSNGADTQYF.

A remark on this clonotype: At one of its ends the junction is not consistent with the germline gene, which may arise from a read error. The chain is built from TRBV28 and TRBJ2-7, with D possibly matching TRBD2 (5 bases). Germline values: CDR1 MDHEN, CDR2 SYDVKM. CDR3 length equals 15 residues. The CDR3: CVSNILSGGLYEQYF. The DNA for the CDR3 is TGTGTCAGCAACATACTAAGCGGAGGACTTTACGAGCAGTACTTC.

In the case of this clonotype: The missing conserved phenylalanine or tryptophan at the end of this CDR3 makes a read error likely. The CDR3 DNA sequence: TGTGCCAGCAGTTTAGGGGGACTAACGTACACGCCAGATACGCAGTATTCT. Translated, it gives CASSLGGLTYTPDTQYS. The V gene is TRBV11-2, the J gene TRBJ2-3; D is possibly TRBD2 (7 bases). The CDR3 has 17 amino acids. Germline V gene sequence: CDR1 SGHAT, CDR2 FQNNGV.

The chain uses TRBV11-2 and TRBJ2-1; TRBD2 aligns across 8 bases. Looked up from germline, CDR1 is SGHAT and CDR2 is FQNNGV. J lost 7 bases, V lost 5 bases, and 16 bases had no gene match. CDR3 length: 17 amino acids. DNA of the CDR3: TGTGCCAGCAGCAGGAGACTAACGGGAGGGCTGGGGAATGAGCAGTTCTTC. Translating gives CASSRRLTGGLGNEQFF.

Only a few counts were recorded for this clonotype. The chain carries TRBV2 and TRBJ2-4; the D is unclear. The V end was cut by 1 base, the J end by 0 bases, with 7 bases between. CDR3 size: 15 residues. Looked up from germline, CDR1 is SNHLY and CDR2 is FYNNEI. The CDR3 nucleotides are TGTGCCAGCAGTGAAGAGGGAATAGCCAAAAACATTCAGTACTTC. It specifies CASSEEGIAKNIQYF.

This clonotype came up many times. The chain carries TRBV6-1 and TRBJ2-7; D not certain. V lost 6 bases to trimming and J lost 7 bases, with 19 bases between them. Germline V gene lookup returns CDR1 MNHNS and CDR2 SASEGT. There are 14 residues in the CDR3. The CDR3 DNA sequence: TGTGCCAGCAGCCTACTTACCTACGAGGTGGAGCAGTACTTC. This sequence encodes CASSLLTYEVEQYF.

This clonotype appeared once. At one end the junction does not follow the germline gene, possibly because of a read error. The chain combines TRBV6-5 with TRBJ2-7; D is possibly TRBD1 (6 bases). The germline CDR1 and CDR2 sequences are MNHEY and SVGAGI. The CDR3 totals 16 residues. For the CDR3, the DNA is TGTGCCAACAGATACTCGACGGAGACAGGCTCCTGCGAGCAGTACTTC. This encodes CANRYSTETGSCEQYF.

The count of this clonotype is one. One end of the junction does not line up with germline, which may come from a read error. V is TRBV11-2 and J is TRBJ1-1; D gene ambiguous. CDR3 size: 13 residues. Germline V gives CDR1 SGHAT, CDR2 FQNNGV. CDR3 sequence reads: CVSSLGLNTEAFF. The CDR3 DNA reads as TGTGTCAGCAGTCTTGGGCTGAACACTGAAGCTTTCTTT.

On this clonotype: Since a much larger clone is just one base distant, this may be a read error. This chain links TRBV28 with TRBJ1-4; D perhaps matches TRBD1 (6 bases). Looked up from germline, CDR1 is MDHEN and CDR2 is SYDVKM. The CDR3 has 15 amino acids. The DNA of the CDR3 is TGTGACAGCACCCCACAGGGCACAACTAATGAAAAACTGTTTTTT. Protein product: CDSTPQGTTNEKLFF.

Remarks on this clonotype: A read error is likely, as this CDR3 ends without the conserved phenylalanine or tryptophan. This chain uses TRBV7-6 with TRBJ2-1; D unresolved. Germline CDR1 is SGHVS and CDR2 is FNYEAQ. V was pared by 1 base and J by 5 bases, with 6 bases between. The CDR3 extends over 13 amino acids. CDR3 DNA: TGTGCCAGCAGCTTAGGCAGGAACAATGAGCAGTTCTTA. Its protein product is CASSLGRNNEQFL.